This T cell receptor (beta chain) is from a study of shared clonotypes between healthy human individuals. Study-level information: Three CD4 naive, three CD4 memory, two CD8 naive and one CD8 memory plate were used per donor.

Naive-designated CD8 cells lacked CD45RO, were positively enriched for CCR7, and omitted terminally differentiated effector memory CD45RA+ cells. Participating donors were healthy, HIV-negative adults free of recent acute infections or vaccinations. This clone appeared a few times. Germline V lookup: CDR1 MRHNA, CDR2 SNTAGT. This CDR3 region has 13 residues. V was pared by 2 bases and J by 5 bases, with 9 bases between. Replicate PCRs for sorted subsets used 200 ng DNA; this equaled 33,000 or so T cell genomes. Source study methods: Filtering of immunoSEQ junctional sequences could not match full-length read filtering. Produced via immunoSEQ multiplex PCR; TCRdb's table is partial and in-frame only. That table gives V, J and clone size, and the DNA gave D and trimming. The data show 2 million to 2.5 million clones, about 92% seen once.

The chain carries TRBV6-4 and TRBJ1-1; D call uncertain. Specimen: naive CD8+ T cells from PBMCs. The receptor comes from a man aged 18 to 29 in good health. Some clones in this sample may be carry-over from other donors' samples. CDR3 loop: CASSDVPGTEAFF. Here the CDR3 DNA reads TGTGCCAGCAGTGACGTCCCGGGAACTGAAGCTTTCTTT.